This is a list of T cell receptor beta chains from one sample in a study of blood T cell repertoires in COVID-19. Using immunoSEQ multiplex PCR, the repertoire was profiled, and TCRdb retains in-frame clones only, with some absent. The profile shows approximately 220,000 clones, 86% of them singletons. Sequencing was carried out using PBMCs or T cells enriched from blood (not recorded which). The receptors shown here come from a woman in her 40s with acute COVID-19. Each CDR3 is given with its conserved first and last residue. A D gene is named only where the DNA matches it firmly. Size is stated for part of the rows, as once, few or many counts, or as a class when the clone is expanded.

>.|TRBV11-3|TRBJ2-1|.
TGTGCCAGCAGCTTAGGGCTAGAGGACTATGAGCAGTTCTTC
CASSLGLEDYEQFF
>.|TRBV28|TRBJ1-3|.
TGTGCCAGCAGTCCCCTGACAGGCTCTGGAAACACCATATATTTT
CASSPLTGSGNTIYF
>TRBD2|TRBV4-2|TRBJ2-5|.
TGTGCCAGCAGCCAAGGAGCGGGAGATCGGGGAGAAGAGACCCAGTACTTC
CASSQGAGDRGEETQYF
>.|TRBV18|TRBJ2-3|.
TGTGCCAGCTCCGACAACAGGGGAGGAGATACGCAGTATTTT
CASSDNRGGDTQYF
>.|TRBV10-1|TRBJ2-2|.
TGCGCCAGCAGTGTCTCTCCTAGCCCAAGAACCGGGGAGCTGTTTTTT
CASSVSPSPRTGELFF
>TRBD1|TRBV13|TRBJ2-2|.
TGTGCCAGCAGAAGACAGGGGAGCACCGGGGAGCTGTTTTTT
CASRRQGSTGELFF
>TRBD2|TRBV5-1|TRBJ2-3|.
TGCGCCAGCAGCGGAGGCCTAGCGGAGGGGAGAGATACGCAGTATTTT
CASSGGLAEGRDTQYF
>TRBD2|TRBV2|TRBJ2-1|.
TGTGCCAGCAAAATTGCCGGGACTAGTCGAAGCTCCTACAATGAGCAGTTCTTC
CASKIAGTSRSSYNEQFF
>.|TRBV7-3|TRBJ2-5|.
TGTGCCAGCAGCTTAAGTCAGCAAGAGACCCAGTACTTC
CASSLSQQETQYF
>.|TRBV28|TRBJ2-6|.
TGTGCCAGCAGTGGTACAAGATCTGGGGCCAACGTCCTGACTTTC
CASSGTRSGANVLTF
>.|TRBV5-1|TRBJ1-4|.
TGCGCCAGCAGCTTACTACCAACTAATGAAGAACTGTTTTTT
CASSLLPTNEELFF
>.|TRBV28|TRBJ2-5|once
TGTGCCAGCAGTTCAGGAGGGACCCCCCGGGAGACCCAGTACTTC
CASSSGGTPRETQYF
>.|TRBV9|TRBJ2-2|once
TGTGCCAGCAGAGGGCAGGGTCCTACCGGGGAGCTGTTTTTT
CASRGQGPTGELFF
>.|TRBV12-5|TRBJ2-1|once
TGTGCTAGTGGTTTGGTACGGGTGTCCTACAATGAGCAGTTCTTC
CASGLVRVSYNEQFF
>TRBD1|TRBV19|TRBJ1-1|.
TGTGCCAGTAGCAGTTTACTGACAGGGCTCACTGAAGCTTTCTTT
CASSSLLTGLTEAFF
>TRBD1|TRBV7-9|TRBJ2-7|.
TGTGCCAGCAGCTTACGGGGACAGGGAATCTACGAGCAGTACTTC
CASSLRGQGIYEQYF
>.|TRBV28|TRBJ2-3|once
TGTGCCAGCAGTTTACGCCTTCAGACGCAGTATTTT
CASSLRLQTQYF
>.|TRBV29-1|TRBJ2-7|.
TGCAGCGTGTTGCCTCAGGGCCGCTCCTACGAGCAGTACTTC
CSVLPQGRSYEQYF
>TRBD1|TRBV28|TRBJ1-2|.
TGTGCCAGCAGCTCCGGGACAGGGGGAAGATTCTATGGCTACACCTTC
CASSSGTGGRFYGYTF
>.|TRBV24-1|TRBJ2-3|.
TGTGCCACCAGTACTTCACGGGAAGTTACAGATACGCAGTATTTT
CATSTSREVTDTQYF
>.|TRBV7-2|TRBJ2-1|.
TGTGCCAGCAGCTTTCCCCCCTCGCGTGAGCAGTTCTTC
CASSFPPSREQFF
>TRBD2|TRBV9|TRBJ2-7|.
TGTGCCAGCAGCGTAGATAGCGGGAGGGCCCCCTACGAGCAGTACTTC
CASSVDSGRAPYEQYF
>.|TRBV3-1/TRBV3-2|TRBJ1-1|.
TGTGCCAGCAGCCAATGGCCAGAGACTATGAACACTGAAGCTTTCTTT
CASSQWPETMNTEAFF
>.|TRBV4-3|TRBJ1-6|.
TGCGCCAGCAGCCTCGGACAGAGTAATTCACCCCTCCACTTT
CASSLGQSNSPLHF
>TRBD2|TRBV2|TRBJ2-5|.
TGTGCCAGCAGTACGGCGGCGGGAGTTGAGACCCAGTACTTC
CASSTAAGVETQYF
>.|TRBV11-2|TRBJ2-1|few
TGTGCCAGCAGCTTCAGACTGGGCTACAATGAGCAGTTCTTC
CASSFRLGYNEQFF
>.|TRBV11-3|TRBJ1-5|.
TGTGCCAGCCCGGTGGGGCTTAGCAATCAGCCCCAGCATTTT
CASPVGLSNQPQHF
>TRBD2|TRBV29-1|TRBJ2-3|few
TGCAGCGTTGAAGACGACGGGACTAGCGGGAGGGCGCAGTATTTT
CSVEDDGTSGRAQYF
>TRBD1|TRBV7-2|TRBJ1-1|.
TGTGCCAGCAGCCCTTACAGGGGGTGGAACACTGAAGCTTTCTTT
CASSPYRGWNTEAFF
>TRBD1|TRBV29-1|TRBJ2-1|.
TGCAGCGCGCCGGGACAGGGGCACAATGAGCAGTTCTTC
CSAPGQGHNEQFF
>TRBD1|TRBV28|TRBJ1-5|.
TGTGCCACCAAAACAGGGGTTGGATATCAGCCCCAGCATTTT
CATKTGVGYQPQHF
>TRBD1|TRBV2|TRBJ1-5|.
TGTGCCAGCATCGAGGACAGGGGATATCAGCCCCAGCATTTT
CASIEDRGYQPQHF
>TRBD1|TRBV28|TRBJ1-6|.
TGTGCCAGCAGGGACAGGGGGCGACTGAGCAATTCACCCCTCCACTTT
CASRDRGRLSNSPLHF
>.|TRBV6-6|TRBJ2-1|once
TGTGCCAGCAGTCCTCGGGGTAGCGGAAGATCAAGCTCCTACAATGAGCAGTTCTTC
CASSPRGSGRSSSYNEQFF
>TRBD1|TRBV5-6|TRBJ1-1|.
TGTGCCAGCAGCTTGTGGACAGGGGTTTACATGAACACTGAAGCTTTCTTT
CASSLWTGVYMNTEAFF
>.|TRBV7-9|TRBJ1-4|.
TGTGCCAGCAGCTTAGGGGTCAGCGCGTCAACTAATGAAAAACTGTTTTTT
CASSLGVSASTNEKLFF
>TRBD2|TRBV29-1|TRBJ2-7|.
TGCAGCGTCCGGACTAGCGGGAGAAGCAACGAGCAGTACTTC
CSVRTSGRSNEQYF